This T cell receptor (beta chain) was profiled in a study of cytomegalovirus exposure and HLA in healthy donors. Overall study findings and caveats: Later analysis reportedly placed an Asian-associated ancestry cluster below the roughly 670-donor mean in N-insertions. According to a later analysis, most TCR beta chains associated with CMV appeared HLA-restricted. In a later analysis, 16,951 TCR beta sequences were associated with HLA alleles at 0.05 false discovery rate.

PCR involved 60 Vbeta and 13 Jbeta primers. Measured with immunoSEQ multiplex PCR; TCRdb has only the in-frame clones, and not every one. There are roughly 120,000 clones in the sample; about 73% occur only once, and around 4% lies in the top ten. Trimming removed 7 bases from V and 6 bases from J, with 19 bases in between. Germline V gene sequence: CDR1 MDHEN, CDR2 SYDVKM. The length of the CDR3 is 14 residues. Turning to this clone: Its target is unknown.

This chain connects TRBV28 to TRBJ2-7; D is perhaps TRBD2 (6 bases). The sequencing sample was made of PBMCs. The TCR sequence derives from a woman aged 35 to 49 in good health and CMV-seronegative. The CDR3 region is CASIHGGVGGEQYF. DNA of the CDR3: TGTGCCAGCATCCATGGAGGGGTAGGCGGCGAGCAGTACTTC.